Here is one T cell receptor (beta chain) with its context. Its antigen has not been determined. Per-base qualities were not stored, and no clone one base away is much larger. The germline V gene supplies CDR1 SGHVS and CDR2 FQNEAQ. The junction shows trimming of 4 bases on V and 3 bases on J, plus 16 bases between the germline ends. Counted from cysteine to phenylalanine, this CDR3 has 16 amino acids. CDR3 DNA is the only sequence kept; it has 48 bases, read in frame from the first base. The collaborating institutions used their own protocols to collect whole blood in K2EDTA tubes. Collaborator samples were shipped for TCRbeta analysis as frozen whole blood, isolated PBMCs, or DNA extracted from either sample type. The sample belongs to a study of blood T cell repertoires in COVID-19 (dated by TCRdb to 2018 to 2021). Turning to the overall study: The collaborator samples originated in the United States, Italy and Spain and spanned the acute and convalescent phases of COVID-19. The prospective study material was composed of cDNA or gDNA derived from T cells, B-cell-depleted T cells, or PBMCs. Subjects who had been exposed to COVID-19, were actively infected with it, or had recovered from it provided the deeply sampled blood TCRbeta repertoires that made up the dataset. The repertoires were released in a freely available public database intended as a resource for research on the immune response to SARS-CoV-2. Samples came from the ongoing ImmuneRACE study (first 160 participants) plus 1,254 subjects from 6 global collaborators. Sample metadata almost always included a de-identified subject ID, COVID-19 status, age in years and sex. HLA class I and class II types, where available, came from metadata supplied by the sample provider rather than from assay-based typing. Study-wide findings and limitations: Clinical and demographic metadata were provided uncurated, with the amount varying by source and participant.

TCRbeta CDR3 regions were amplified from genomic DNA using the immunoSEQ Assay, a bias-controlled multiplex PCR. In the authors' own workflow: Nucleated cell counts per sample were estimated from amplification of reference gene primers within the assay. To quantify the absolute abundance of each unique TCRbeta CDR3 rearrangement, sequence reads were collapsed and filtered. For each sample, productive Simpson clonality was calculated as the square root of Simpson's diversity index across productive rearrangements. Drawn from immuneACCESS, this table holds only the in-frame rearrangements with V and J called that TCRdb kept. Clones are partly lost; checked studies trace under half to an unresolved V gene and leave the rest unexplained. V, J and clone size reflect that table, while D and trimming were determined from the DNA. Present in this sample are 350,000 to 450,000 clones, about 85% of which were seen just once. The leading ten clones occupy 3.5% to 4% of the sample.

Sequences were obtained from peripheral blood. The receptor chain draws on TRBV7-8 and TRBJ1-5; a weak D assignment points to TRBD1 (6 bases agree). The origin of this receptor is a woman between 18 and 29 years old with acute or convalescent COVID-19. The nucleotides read TGTGCCAGCAGCTCCCTAGGGGGTTACGTCAATCAGCCCCAGCATTTT. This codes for CASSSLGGYVNQPQHF.